These T cell receptor beta chains were read from a single sample in a study of blood T cell repertoires in COVID-19. Assay used: immunoSEQ multiplex PCR; TCRdb lists only in-frame clones, some missing. Altogether 99,000 or so clones are present, roughly nine tenths being singletons, with the ten largest covering 4% to 6%. Material: peripheral blood. These receptors were collected from a human donor in a cohort sampled during active COVID-19. Each CDR3 is given with its conserved first and last residue. Fields, in order: V gene, J gene, D gene, clone size, CDR3 protein, CDR3 DNA. D genes are given only for firm matches. Size values are once, few and many counts, or a class for expanded clones, and some rows have none.

TRBV7-9,TRBJ2-7,.,few,CASSSGLAKQYF,TGTGCCAGCAGCTCGGGGCTAGCGAAGCAGTACTTC
TRBV19,TRBJ2-7,.,.,CASSITAGEFYEQYF,TGTGCCAGTAGTATAACGGCAGGGGAATTTTACGAGCAGTACTTC
TRBV10-2,TRBJ1-2,.,.,CASSPSRSATNYGYTF,TGCGCCAGCAGCCCCTCGAGGAGCGCTACTAACTATGGCTACACCTTC
TRBV7-7,TRBJ2-5,TRBD1,.,CASSPTQGIQETQYF,TGTGCCAGCAGCCCCACACAGGGGATCCAAGAGACCCAGTACTTC
TRBV7-9,TRBJ2-1,TRBD2,.,CASSLGGAGGRNEQFF,TGTGCCAGCAGCTTAGGCGGTGCGGGGGGGCGGAATGAGCAGTTCTTC
TRBV2,TRBJ2-7,TRBD2,once,CASSDASGSYEQYF,TGTGCCAGCAGTGACGCTAGCGGGAGTTACGAGCAGTACTTC
TRBV5-1,TRBJ2-1,TRBD2,.,CASSLGLANEQFF,TGCGCCAGCAGCTTGGGACTAGCGAATGAGCAGTTCTTC
TRBV6-5,TRBJ2-3,.,.,CASSYLGTDTQYF,TGTGCCAGCAGTTACCTCGGGACAGATACGCAGTATTTT
TRBV19,TRBJ2-2,.,.,CASSIDRAGTGELFF,TGTGCCAGTAGTATAGACAGGGCGGGGACCGGGGAGCTGTTTTTT
TRBV4-1,TRBJ2-2,TRBD2,.,CASSRVQRGGIGELFF,TGCGCCAGCAGCCGGGTCCAGCGGGGGGGCATCGGGGAGCTGTTTTTT
TRBV11-3,TRBJ2-2,TRBD2,.,CASSLDPGTSGTGELFF,TGTGCCAGCAGCTTAGACCCCGGGACTAGCGGGACCGGGGAGCTGTTTTTT
TRBV28,TRBJ1-2,.,once,CASSFPDWGVWGYTF,TGTGCCAGCAGTTTCCCCGACTGGGGAGTATGGGGCTACACCTTC
TRBV7-8,TRBJ1-1,TRBD1,.,CASSFIRLRDRGLLNTEAFF,TGTGCCAGCAGCTTCATACGTCTCCGGGACAGGGGGCTACTGAACACTGAAGCTTTCTTT
TRBV4-1,TRBJ2-2,.,.,CASSQEWGPSGTLKPTGELFF,TGCGCCAGCAGCCAAGAATGGGGGCCCTCCGGGACCCTTAAACCCACCGGGGAGCTGTTTTTT
TRBV2,TRBJ1-2,.,.,CASSRVLPYGYTF,TGTGCCAGCTCCCGGGTCCTCCCCTATGGCTACACCTTC
TRBV6-6,TRBJ2-1,TRBD2,.,CASSYKASGSSEQFF,TGTGCCAGCAGTTACAAGGCTAGCGGGAGTAGTGAGCAGTTCTTC
TRBV6-5,TRBJ1-3,.,.,CASSHVGARRNTIYF,TGTGCCAGCTCTCATGTAGGGGCGAGGAGAAACACCATATATTTT
TRBV7-8,TRBJ2-7,TRBD2,.,CASSLEAGEAYEQYF,TGTGCCAGCAGCTTAGAAGCGGGGGAGGCCTACGAGCAGTACTTC
TRBV3-1/TRBV3-2,TRBJ2-5,TRBD2,once,CASSQALAGGRRETQYF,TGTGCCAGCAGCCAAGCCCTAGCGGGAGGGCGAAGGGAGACCCAGTACTTC
TRBV6-5,TRBJ2-1,TRBD1,.,CASSKGQPGEFF,TGTGCCAGCAGTAAGGGACAGCCAGGGGAGTTCTTC
TRBV3-1/TRBV3-2,TRBJ2-1,.,.,CASSQDRLMGRNNEQFF,TGTGCCAGCAGCCAAGATAGGTTGATGGGCAGGAACAATGAGCAGTTCTTC
TRBV20-1,TRBJ2-1,.,.,CSASGAPKQFF,TGCAGTGCTAGTGGGGCCCCCAAGCAGTTCTTC
TRBV27,TRBJ2-1,.,.,CASRTRDYNEQFF,TGTGCCAGCAGGACTAGGGACTACAATGAGCAGTTCTTC
TRBV5-1,TRBJ1-1,.,.,CASSSGTPNTEAFF,TGCGCCAGCAGCTCCGGGACACCGAACACTGAAGCTTTCTTT
TRBV5-1,TRBJ2-7,.,once,CASSSLRDGTHEQYF,TGCGCCAGCAGCTCACTCCGGGACGGGACACACGAGCAGTACTTC
TRBV19,TRBJ2-5,TRBD2,.,CASSTERGSRETQYF,TGTGCCAGTAGCACGGAGCGGGGGAGTAGGGAGACCCAGTACTTC
TRBV2,TRBJ1-2,TRBD1,.,CASSEALGTGRSLLGYTF,TGTGCCAGCAGTGAAGCGTTAGGGACAGGGAGAAGCTTATTGGGCTACACCTTC
TRBV3-1/TRBV3-2,TRBJ1-2,.,.,CASSPPTGPYGYTF,TGTGCCAGCAGCCCTCCTACAGGACCCTATGGCTACACCTTC
TRBV7-9,TRBJ1-6,.,.,CASSSSMGVIGSYNSPLHF,TGTGCCAGCAGCTCAAGTATGGGCGTAATCGGCTCCTATAATTCACCCCTCCACTTT
TRBV11-2,TRBJ2-5,.,.,CASNRAGVETQYF,TGTGCCAGCAACCGGGCAGGGGTCGAGACCCAGTACTTC
TRBV19,TRBJ2-1,TRBD1,.,CASTPRTGGYNEQFF,TGTGCCAGTACCCCCAGGACAGGGGGGTACAATGAGCAGTTCTTC
TRBV7-9,TRBJ2-3,.,.,CATSGTSSTDTQYF,TGTGCCACCTCAGGGACATCTAGCACAGATACGCAGTATTTT
TRBV6-5,TRBJ2-5,TRBD1,.,CASSYGQGQGFSQYF,TGTGCCAGCAGTTACGGGCAGGGACAGGGTTTCTCCCAGTACTTC
TRBV7-9,TRBJ2-3,.,.,CASSQITDTQYF,TGTGCCAGCAGCCAAATCACAGATACGCAGTATTTT
TRBV11-2,TRBJ2-1,TRBD2,.,CASSYTGGPDEQFF,TGTGCCAGCAGCTACACGGGAGGGCCGGATGAGCAGTTCTTC
TRBV4-1,TRBJ1-5,TRBD1,.,CASSQPAQGGGRRDQPQHF,TGCGCCAGCAGCCAACCCGCACAGGGGGGGGGACGGCGCGATCAGCCCCAGCATTTT
TRBV10-3,TRBJ2-3,TRBD2,.,CAISERASGTGTDTQYF,TGTGCCATCAGTGAGAGGGCTAGCGGGACGGGGACAGATACGCAGTATTTT